This T cell receptor beta chain was identified in a study of PD-1 blockade in classical Hodgkin lymphoma. Broader study findings: At baseline, newly diagnosed patients reportedly showed less TCR diversity than healthy donors.

Some clones are missing from TCRdb's copy, which holds only in-frame ones; the method was immunoSEQ multiplex PCR. The table includes about 100,000 clones, 80% to 85% detected once. A remark on this clone: What it binds is not known. The sample has other DNA sequences that encode this CDR3 too.

Looked up from germline, CDR1 is SGHRS and CDR2 is YFSETQ. The CDR3 is made up of 13 amino acids. V lost 1 base, J lost 5 bases, and 7 bases lay in between. Every patient was affected by relapse after autologous stem cell transplantation, while exposure to brentuximab vedotin was not uniform. The V gene is TRBV5-1, the J gene TRBJ1-5; D gene unclear. The sequence came from a human donor with classical Hodgkin lymphoma. The sample in question was peripheral blood mononuclear cells (PBMCs), obtained at baseline. The CDR3 region has the DNA TGCGCCAGCAGCTTGTCCCCGGATCAGCCCCAGCATTTT. Translation: CASSLSPDQPQHF.